Reported below is one T cell receptor (beta chain). The CDR3 extends over 15 amino acids. Germline CDR1 MGHDK, CDR2 SYGVNS. The V end lost 9 bases, the J end lost 8 bases, and 25 bases lay between the germline ends. Here immunoSEQ multiplex PCR was the method, and the copy in TCRdb shows in-frame clones only, minus some. The repertoire holds 210,000 or so clones, with about 77% as singletons. This entry is derived from a study of blood T cell repertoires in COVID-19. The clonotype comes from a woman at least 80 years old with active or convalescent COVID-19. V and J are TRBV25-1 and TRBJ1-2, with D possibly being TRBD1 (6 bases). The sample taken for sequencing was peripheral blood. DNA for the CDR3: TGTGCCAGAAATTTATCAGTAGGGCAGGGGCTCGGCTACACCTTC. The encoded protein is CARNLSVGQGLGYTF.